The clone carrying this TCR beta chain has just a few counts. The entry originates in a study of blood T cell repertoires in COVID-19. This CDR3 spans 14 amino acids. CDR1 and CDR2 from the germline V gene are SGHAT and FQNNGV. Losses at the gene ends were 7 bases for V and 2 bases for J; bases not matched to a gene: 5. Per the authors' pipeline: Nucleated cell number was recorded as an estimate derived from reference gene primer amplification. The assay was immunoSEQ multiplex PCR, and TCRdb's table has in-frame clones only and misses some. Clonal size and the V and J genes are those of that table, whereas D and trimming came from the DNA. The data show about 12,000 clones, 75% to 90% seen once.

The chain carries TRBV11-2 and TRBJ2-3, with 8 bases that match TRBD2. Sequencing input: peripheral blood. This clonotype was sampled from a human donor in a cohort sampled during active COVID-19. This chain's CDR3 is CASTIAGHTDTQYF. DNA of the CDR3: TGTGCCAGCACAATAGCGGGACACACAGATACGCAGTATTTT.